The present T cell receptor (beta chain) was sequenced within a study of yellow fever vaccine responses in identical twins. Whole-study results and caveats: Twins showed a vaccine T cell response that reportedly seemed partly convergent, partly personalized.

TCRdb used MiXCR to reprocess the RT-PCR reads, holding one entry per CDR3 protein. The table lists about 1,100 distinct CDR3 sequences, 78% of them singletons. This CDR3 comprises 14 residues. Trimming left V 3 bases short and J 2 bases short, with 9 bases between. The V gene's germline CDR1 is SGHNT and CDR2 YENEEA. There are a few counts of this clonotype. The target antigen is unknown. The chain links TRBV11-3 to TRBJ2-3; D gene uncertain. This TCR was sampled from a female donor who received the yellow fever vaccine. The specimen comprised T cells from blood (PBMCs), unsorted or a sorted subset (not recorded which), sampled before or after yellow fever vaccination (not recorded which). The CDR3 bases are TGTGCCAGCAGCTTTACCAGCAACACAGATACGCAGTATTTT. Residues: CASSFTSNTDTQYF.